The source of this T cell receptor (beta chain) is a study of T cells after yellow fever vaccination. Notes on the study in general: High-abundance clonotypes from the bulk population could contaminate FACS-sorted repertoires.

CDR3 size: 14 residues. Per germline, CDR1 MGHRA and CDR2 YSYEKL. Trimming removed 4 bases from V and 5 bases from J, with 14 bases in between. This clonotype has just one count. The antigen remains unidentified. UMIs were added to TCR cDNA along with a universal primer site when it was made by 5'RACE template switching. Each CDR3 protein is one row after TCRdb ran MiXCR on the 5' RACE reads. Of around 360,000 distinct CDR3 sequences in the sample, more than 9% were seen once. V and J are TRBV4-1 and TRBJ2-5; D is unresolved. The sequence came from a man younger than 30 who received the YFV17D yellow fever vaccine. This material consisted of PBMCs, taken on the day of the first yellow fever vaccination. In nucleotides, the CDR3 is TGCGCCAGCAGCCGGGTTATACAAGGGGAGACCCAGTACTTC. This translates into CASSRVIQGETQYF.